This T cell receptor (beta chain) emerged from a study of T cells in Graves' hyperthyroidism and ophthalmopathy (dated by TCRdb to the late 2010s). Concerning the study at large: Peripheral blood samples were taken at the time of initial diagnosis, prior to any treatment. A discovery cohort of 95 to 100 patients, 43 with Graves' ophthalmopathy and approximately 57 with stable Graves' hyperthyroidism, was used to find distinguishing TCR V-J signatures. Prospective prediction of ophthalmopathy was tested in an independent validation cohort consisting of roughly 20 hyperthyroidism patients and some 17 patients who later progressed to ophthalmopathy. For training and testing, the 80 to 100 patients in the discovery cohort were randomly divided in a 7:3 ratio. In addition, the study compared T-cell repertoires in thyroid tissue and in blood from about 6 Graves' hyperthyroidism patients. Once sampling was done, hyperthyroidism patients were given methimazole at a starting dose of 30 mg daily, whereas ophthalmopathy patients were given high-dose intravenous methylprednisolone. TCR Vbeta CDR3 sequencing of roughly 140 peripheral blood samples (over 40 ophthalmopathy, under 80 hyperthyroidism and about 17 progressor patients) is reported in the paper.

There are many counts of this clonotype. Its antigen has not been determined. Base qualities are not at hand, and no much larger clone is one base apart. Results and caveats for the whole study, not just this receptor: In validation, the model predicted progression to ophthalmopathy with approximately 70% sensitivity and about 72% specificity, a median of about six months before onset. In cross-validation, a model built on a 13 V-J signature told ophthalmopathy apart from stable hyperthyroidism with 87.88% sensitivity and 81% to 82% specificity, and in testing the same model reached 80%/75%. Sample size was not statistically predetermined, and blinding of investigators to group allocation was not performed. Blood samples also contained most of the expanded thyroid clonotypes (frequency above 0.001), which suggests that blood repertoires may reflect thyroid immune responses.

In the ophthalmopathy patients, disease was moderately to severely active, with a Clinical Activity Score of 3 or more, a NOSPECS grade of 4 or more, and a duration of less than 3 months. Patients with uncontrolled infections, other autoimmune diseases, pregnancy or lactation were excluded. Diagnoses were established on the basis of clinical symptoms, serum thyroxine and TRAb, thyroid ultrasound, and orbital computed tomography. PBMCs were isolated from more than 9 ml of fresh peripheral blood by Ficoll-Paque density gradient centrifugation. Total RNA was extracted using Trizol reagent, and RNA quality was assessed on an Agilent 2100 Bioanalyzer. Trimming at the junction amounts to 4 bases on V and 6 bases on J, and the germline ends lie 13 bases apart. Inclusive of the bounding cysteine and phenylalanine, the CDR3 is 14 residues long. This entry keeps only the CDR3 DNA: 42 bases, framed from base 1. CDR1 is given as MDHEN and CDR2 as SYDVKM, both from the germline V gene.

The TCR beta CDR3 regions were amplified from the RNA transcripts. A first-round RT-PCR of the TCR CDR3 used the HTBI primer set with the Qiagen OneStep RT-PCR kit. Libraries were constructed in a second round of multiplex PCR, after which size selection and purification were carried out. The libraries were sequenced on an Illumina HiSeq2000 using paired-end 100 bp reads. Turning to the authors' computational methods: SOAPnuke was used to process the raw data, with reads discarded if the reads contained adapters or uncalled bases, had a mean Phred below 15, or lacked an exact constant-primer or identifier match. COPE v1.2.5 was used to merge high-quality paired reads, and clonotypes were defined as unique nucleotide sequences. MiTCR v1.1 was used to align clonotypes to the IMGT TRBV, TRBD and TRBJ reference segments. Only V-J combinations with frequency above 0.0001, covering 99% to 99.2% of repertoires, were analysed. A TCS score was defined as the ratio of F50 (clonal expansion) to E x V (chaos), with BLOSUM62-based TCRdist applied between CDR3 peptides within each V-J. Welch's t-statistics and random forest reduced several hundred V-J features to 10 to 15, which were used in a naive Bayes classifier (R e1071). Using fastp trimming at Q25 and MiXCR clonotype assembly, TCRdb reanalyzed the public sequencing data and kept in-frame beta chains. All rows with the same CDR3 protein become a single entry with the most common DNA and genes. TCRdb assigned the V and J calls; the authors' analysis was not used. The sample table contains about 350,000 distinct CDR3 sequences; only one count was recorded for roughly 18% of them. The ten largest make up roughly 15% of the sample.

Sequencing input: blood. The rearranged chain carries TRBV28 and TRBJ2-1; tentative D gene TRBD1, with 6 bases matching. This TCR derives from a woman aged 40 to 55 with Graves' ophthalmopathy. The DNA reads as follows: TGTGCCAGCAGTTGGGCAGGGGCGGTCAATGAGCAGTTCTTC. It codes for CASSWAGAVNEQFF.